The 23 T cell receptor beta chains given below trace back to one sample, sequenced in a study of cytomegalovirus exposure and HLA in healthy donors. PCR primers comprised 60 Vbeta and 13 Jbeta primers. Sequencing was performed with immunoSEQ multiplex PCR; in TCRdb, only in-frame clones are kept and a portion is missing. The sample has about 98,000 clones, roughly 81% seen once. Input material: PBMCs. The receptors were gathered from a man in his forties in good health and CMV-seronegative.

The chain carries TRBV2 and TRBJ1-4; 8 bases map to TRBD1. The CDR3 is made up of 13 amino acids. Per germline, CDR1 SNHLY and CDR2 FYNNEI. V shed 10 bases and J 6 bases; nucleotides not matched to a gene: 7. CDR3 bases: TGTGCCACGAAACAGGGGGTCTATGAAAAACTGTTTTTT. It yields the protein CATKQGVYEKLFF.

V gene TRBV15 combines with J gene TRBJ1-2; tentatively, D is TRBD1 (6 bases). Trimming removed 0 bases from V and 7 bases from J, with 15 bases in between. Germline V gene sequence: CDR1 LNHNV, CDR2 YYDKDF (reference sequence). The CDR3 spans 15 residues. The CDR3 sequence is CATSRDRGGLGGYTF. The CDR3 coding sequence is TGTGCCACCAGCAGAGATCGGGGGGGCTTGGGTGGCTACACCTTC.

This chain joins TRBV9 and TRBJ1-1; perhaps TRBD1 as D (5 bases). V shed 3 bases and J shed 3 bases, with 9 bases lying between them. The CDR3 is 13 amino acids. Germline loops: CDR1 SGDLS, CDR2 YYNGEE. CDR3 DNA sequence: TGTGCCAGCAGCGCCCGGGGGGACACTGAAGCTTTCTTT. It is translated as CASSARGDTEAFF.

The chain uses TRBV6-5 and TRBJ1-1, with D possibly matching TRBD1 (6 bases). V was shortened by 5 bases and J by 0 bases, with 7 bases between the two germline ends. There are 13 residues in the CDR3. Germline V gene data show CDR1 as MNHEY and CDR2 as SVGAGI. The CDR3 protein is CASSGQLNTEAFF. The DNA for the CDR3 is TGTGCCAGCAGTGGACAGTTGAACACTGAAGCTTTCTTT.

This clone has just one count. V gene TRBV28 combines with J gene TRBJ2-7, with 10 positions matching TRBD1. After removal of 7 bases from V and 5 bases from J, the junction contained 11 bases not matched to a gene. This CDR3 has 15 amino acids. Germline V gives CDR1 MDHEN, CDR2 SYDVKM. The DNA of the CDR3 is TGTGCCAGCATCATGGGGGACAGGGGTATTCACGAGCAGTACTTC. Its translation: CASIMGDRGIHEQYF.

This clone was observed once. V gene TRBV7-9 combines with J gene TRBJ2-5; 10 bases align to TRBD2. CDR3 length: 13 amino acids. Germline V gives CDR1 SEHNR, CDR2 FQNEAQ (reference sequence). Germline trimming cut 6 bases from V and 4 bases from J; bases unmatched to any gene: 2. Here the CDR3 DNA reads TGTGCCAGCAGAGTAGCGGGGGGAGAGACCCAGTACTTC. Protein sequence: CASRVAGGETQYF.

The chain joins TRBV18 to TRBJ2-7; 11 bases align to TRBD1. Trimming took 3 bases from V and 1 from J; bases not matched to a gene: 5. The germline gives CDR1 KGHSH, CDR2 LQKENI. The CDR3 sequence is 16 residues long. Here the CDR3 reads CASSPWDRGSSYEQYF. The CDR3 DNA follows: TGTGCCAGCTCACCGTGGGACAGGGGGTCTTCCTACGAGCAGTACTTC.

The chain employs TRBV18 and TRBJ1-6; D perhaps matches TRBD1 (6 bases). V was trimmed by 5 bases and J by 0 bases, leaving 8 bases between them. The CDR3 contains 15 residues. Germline values: CDR1 KGHSH, CDR2 LQKENI. The CDR3 loop reads CASSRGSSYNSPLHF. In DNA, the CDR3 is TGTGCCAGCTCAAGGGGGAGCTCCTATAATTCACCCCTCCACTTT.

The chain employs TRBV30 and TRBJ1-2; D gene uncertain. With 1 base removed from V and 1 base from J, the gap between germline ends came to 7 bases. CDR1 is GTSNPN and CDR2 is SVGIG in the germline V gene (reference sequence). The CDR3 totals 13 residues. The CDR3 nucleotides read TGTGCCTGGAGTGCCGGGATTAACTATGGCTACACCTTC. Translated, it gives CAWSAGINYGYTF.

The chain couples TRBV28 to TRBJ1-2, with D uncertain. The V end lost 8 bases, the J end lost 6 bases, and 13 bases lay between the germline ends. Germline lookup yields CDR1 MDHEN and CDR2 SYDVKM. This CDR3 region has 12 residues. As DNA, the CDR3 is TGTGCCAGCGGAGGGAAGGTCGATGGCTACACCTTC. Translating gives CASGGKVDGYTF.

This clone appeared a few times. The CDR3 sequence: CASSEYRGAFF. For the CDR3, the DNA is TGTGCCAGCAGTGAATACAGGGGAGCTTTCTTT. V and J are TRBV2 and TRBJ1-1, with 7 bases identical to TRBD1. CDR1 SNHLY and CDR2 FYNNEI come from the germline V gene. The CDR3 sequence is 11 residues long. V gave up 2 bases and J gave up 10 bases; unmatched junction bases: 1.

V is TRBV5-5 and J is TRBJ2-1; 10 bases match TRBD1. CDR3 size: 14 residues. V lost 2 bases to trimming and J lost 6 bases; unmatched junction nucleotides: 2. The germline CDR1 and CDR2 sequences are SGHKS and YYEKEE (reference sequence). CDR3 sequence: CASSLGQGVNEQFF. For the CDR3, the DNA is TGTGCCAGCAGCTTAGGACAGGGGGTCAATGAGCAGTTCTTC.

The chain is built from TRBV5-6 and TRBJ2-3, with TRBD1 identical over 8 bases. CDR3 length: 18 amino acids. Looked up from germline, CDR1 is SGHDT and CDR2 is YYEEEE. The J segment lost 2 bases and the V segment lost 5 bases, leaving 16 bases of the junction unmatched. CDR3 sequence reads: CASSPWTGPISSTDTQYF. CDR3 DNA: TGTGCCAGCAGTCCCTGGACAGGGCCCATCTCGTCCACAGATACGCAGTATTTT. Full variable domain (missing parts from reference TRBV5-6 and TRBJ2-3): DAGVTQSPTHLIKTRGQQVTLRCSPKSGHDTVSWYQQALGQGPQFIFQYYEEEERQRGNFPDRFSGHQFPNYSSELNVNALLLGDSALYLCASSPWTGPISSTDTQYFGPGTRLTVL.

This chain joins TRBV6-5 and TRBJ2-3; weak D call: TRBD2 (5 bases). Germline V CDR1 and CDR2: MNHEY, SVGAGI. V was trimmed by 4 bases and J by 4 bases, leaving 12 bases between them. This CDR3 is built from 14 residues. The CDR3 region has the DNA TGTGCCAGCAGTTTCACGGGGTTCCCAGATACGCAGTATTTT. Protein product: CASSFTGFPDTQYF.

This clone was seen just once. The genes are TRBV6-1 and TRBJ1-5; TRBD1 is a possible D gene (5 bases). Germline CDR1 is MNHNS and CDR2 is SASEGT. V was trimmed by 6 bases and J by 4 bases, leaving 16 bases between them. The CDR3 loop spans 15 amino acids. In DNA, the CDR3 is TGTGCCAGCAGGATGGGACTAAGAAGTAATCAGCCCCAGCATTTT. It yields the protein CASRMGLRSNQPQHF.

The chain combines TRBV6-6 with TRBJ2-2; D might be TRBD2 (7 bases). The CDR3 is made up of 16 amino acids. With 4 bases removed from V and 2 bases from J, the gap between germline ends came to 14 bases. The germline gives CDR1 MNHNY, CDR2 SVGAGI (reference sequence). The CDR3 coding sequence is TGTGCCAGCAGTTCCACCCGCGGGGGCAACACCGGGGAGCTGTTTTTT. Translating gives CASSSTRGGNTGELFF.

The chain couples TRBV30 to TRBJ2-6, with D tentatively TRBD2 (6 bases). V lost 1 base to trimming and J lost 0 bases, with 7 bases between them. This CDR3 has 15 amino acids. Germline V lookup: CDR1 GTSNPN, CDR2 SVGIG (reference sequence). The CDR3 loop reads CAWSAGLSGANVLTF. CDR3 in DNA: TGTGCCTGGAGTGCGGGACTCTCTGGGGCCAACGTCCTGACTTTC.

The chain combines TRBV28 with TRBJ1-1, with D uncertain. The CDR3 length is 15 residues. V gave up 7 bases and J gave up 1 base, with 16 bases separating them. Germline V lookup: CDR1 MDHEN, CDR2 SYDVKM. CDR3 amino acids: CASTKLQVGNTEAFF. CDR3 coding DNA: TGTGCCAGCACCAAACTTCAGGTCGGGAACACTGAAGCTTTCTTT.

The V and J genes are TRBV6-5 and TRBJ1-1; 7 positions match TRBD1. Germline V gives CDR1 MNHEY, CDR2 SVGAGI. J gave up 7 bases and V 4 bases, and 6 bases lay outside the gene matches. The CDR3 sequence is 13 residues long. Here the CDR3 reads CASSSTGVVEAFF. As DNA, the CDR3 is TGTGCCAGCAGTTCAACAGGGGTTGTTGAAGCTTTCTTT.

This chain joins TRBV30 and TRBJ1-1, with 7 bases identical to TRBD1. V lost 3 bases and J lost 6; bases outside the gene matches: 13. The germline V gene has CDR1 GTSNPN and CDR2 SVGIG (reference sequence). This CDR3 has 15 residues. This CDR3 is CAWRVIQGFAAEAFF. CDR3 sequence (DNA): TGTGCCTGGAGAGTTATACAGGGGTTTGCGGCTGAAGCTTTCTTT.

This chain links TRBV2 with TRBJ2-5, with 7 bases identical to TRBD1. The J call may be in error: the DNA end matches TRBJ2-7 better. This CDR3 comprises 12 residues. Germline V gives CDR1 SNHLY, CDR2 FYNNEI. The CDR3 sequence is CASSYDRVEQYF. The CDR3 DNA is TGTGCCAGCAGCTACGACAGGGTCGAGCAGTACTTC.

Only a few counts were recorded for this clone. This chain connects TRBV19 to TRBJ2-2, with TRBD1 as a possible D gene (6 bases). The germline gives CDR1 LNHDA, CDR2 SQIVND (reference sequence). Trimming left V 6 bases short and J 4 bases short, with 12 bases between. CDR3 length: 14 residues. CDR3 nucleotides: TGTGCCAGTAGCGGCCAGGGGCGCACCGGGGAGCTGTTTTTT. Its translation is CASSGQGRTGELFF.

In its sample, this clone was seen a few times. The chain recombines TRBV19 with TRBJ1-4, with 7 bases aligning to TRBD1. The germline gives CDR1 LNHDA, CDR2 SQIVND (reference sequence). Unmatched junction bases numbered 8, after V lost 5 bases and J lost 8 bases. The CDR3 covers 14 residues. CDR3 protein: CASSLDPRGEKLFF. The CDR3 DNA reads as TGTGCCAGTAGTTTGGACCCCAGGGGGGAAAAACTGTTTTTT.